Below are 8 T cell receptor beta chains sequenced from a single sample in a study of cytomegalovirus exposure and HLA in healthy donors. Primers: 60 Vbeta forward and 13 Jbeta reverse. TCRdb's copy holds only in-frame clones and misses some; the assay was immunoSEQ multiplex PCR. The table shows roughly 140,000 clones, with around 84% occurring only once. Sequenced: PBMCs. The receptors were gathered from a boy aged 2 to 9 in good health and CMV-seronegative.

The rearrangement uses TRBV11-3 and TRBJ2-7; TRBD1 might be the D (6 bases). Germline lookup yields CDR1 SGHNT and CDR2 YENEEA. The germline V and J ends were trimmed by 0 bases and 12 bases, with 18 bases remaining between them. This CDR3 is built from 14 residues. CDR3 sequence (DNA): TGTGCCAGCAGCTTAGATTTCTTAGGACAGCGCCCGTACTTC. Its translation: CASSLDFLGQRPYF.

The rearrangement uses TRBV5-6 and TRBJ1-4; TRBD1 agrees at 9 bases. The trim removed 4 bases at V and 8 bases at J, leaving 9 bases unmatched. The CDR3 totals 15 residues. Per the germline V gene, CDR1 is SGHDT and CDR2 is YYEEEE. The CDR3 DNA is TGTGCCAGCAGCCGGGCCGGGACAGGGCCCGAAAAACTGTTTTTT. This gives the protein CASSRAGTGPEKLFF.

The genes are TRBV5-5 and TRBJ2-5, with D possibly being TRBD2 (7 bases). Germline CDR1 and CDR2: SGHKS and YYEKEE (reference sequence). The CDR3 loop spans 14 amino acids. Trimming shortened V by 4 bases and J by 5 bases, and 15 bases separated the two germline ends. In DNA form, the CDR3 reads TGTGCCAGCAGCGTGGGCGGGGGCCCGGAGACCCAGTACTTC. Protein: CASSVGGGPETQYF.

The V and J genes are TRBV6-5 and TRBJ1-1; D not certain. V lost 5 bases and J 7 bases, leaving 11 bases between the germline ends. The germline CDR1 and CDR2 sequences are MNHEY and SVGAGI. The CDR3 has 12 amino acids. CDR3 loop: CASSPDGDEAFF. For the CDR3, the DNA is TGTGCCAGCAGTCCGGACGGGGATGAAGCTTTCTTT.

The V and J genes are TRBV6-1 and TRBJ1-4; a weak D match, TRBD1 (6 bases). The ends were cut back, 0 bases at V and 8 bases at J, with 13 bases in the middle. This CDR3 comprises 15 residues. Per the germline V gene, CDR1 is MNHNS and CDR2 is SASEGT. CDR3 in DNA: TGTGCCAGCAGTGAAGCAGGGGGGGGGTACGAAAAACTGTTTTTT. Residues: CASSEAGGGYEKLFF.

V usage is TRBV7-9 and J usage is TRBJ1-6, with 7 bases matching TRBD1. CDR3 length: 15 residues. V gave up 5 bases and J gave up 4 bases; unmatched junction bases: 5. Germline V lookup: CDR1 SEHNR, CDR2 FQNEAQ (reference sequence). The CDR3 DNA follows: TGTGCCAGCAGCCCACAGGGGACTTATAATTCACCCCTCCACTTT. This encodes CASSPQGTYNSPLHF.

The V gene is TRBV7-6, the J gene TRBJ1-1; no clear D. The CDR3 is made up of 11 amino acids. Germline V gene data show CDR1 as SGHVS and CDR2 as FNYEAQ. Deletions cut 7 bases from V and 7 bases from J, with 10 bases between. In DNA form, the CDR3 reads TGTGCCAGCATCTCAGCCCATGAAGCTTTCTTT. Translation: CASISAHEAFF.

The chain recombines TRBV29-1 with TRBJ1-4; D is unclear. CDR1 SQVTM and CDR2 ANQGSEA come from the germline V gene. This CDR3 comprises 12 residues. In DNA, the CDR3 is TGCAGTGTACTTGCAACTAATGAAAAACTGTTTTTT. This codes for CSVLATNEKLFF.